This TCR beta chain derives from a study of shared clonotypes between healthy human individuals (dated by TCRdb to 2018 to 2020). Describing the broader study: Three men and a couple of women, aged 18 to 49 years, made up the cohort. For each donor, CD4 naive and CD4 memory were each given three plates, CD8 naive was given two plates, and CD8 memory was given one plate. To estimate repertoire size and how much clonotype sharing occurs between individuals, the study deeply sequenced the blood TCR repertoires of roughly 5 healthy adults. Different laboratories and diverse techniques were used to prepare libraries and sequence TCR repertoires, to increase sequencing depth and limit assay-specific biases. Each donor's leukapheresis produced roughly between about 0.8 and 10 billion PBMCs. The study at large found these results: Even with the large sequencing depth, rarefaction of the sorted-subset datasets indicated that sequencing was incomplete. Compared with non-shared clonotypes, clonotypes shared by all four sorted-subset donors had higher generation probabilities. Based on pairwise subsampling, the degree of clonotype sharing among donors was expected to be affected by sequencing depth. Sampling was restricted to blood, and TCR repertoires in tissues likely differ from the TCR repertoires found in blood. Because the study included only a small number of donors, the genetic and exposure-history diversity represented was limited. Sharing across several donors was observed for 4.5% to 6.5% of naive CD4, over 3% of naive CD8, over 2% of memory CD4, and around 0.44% of memory CD8 clonotypes. Naive subsets generally had larger estimated clonotype richness than memory subsets did.

The CDR3 covers 15 residues, taking in both the cysteine and the phenylalanine. The sequence is cut down to CDR3 DNA, 45 bases in frame from base 1. CDR1 and CDR2 are drawn from the germline V gene (reference sequence): SEHNR, FQNEAQ. V is cut by 0 bases and J by 2 bases, and the space between the germline ends is 11 bases. On this clone itself: It lacks a known antigen. Base qualities were left out, and no much larger clone turns up one base away.

CD8 naive samples were CD45RO-negative cells positively selected for CCR7, giving a CD45RA+CCR7+ population that excluded TemRA cells. The donors were healthy, HIV-negative adults who had no recently reported acute infections or vaccinations. Every donor was a Caucasian adult residing in Nashville, Tennessee, USA. Blood was obtained by leukapheresis, after which PBMCs were separated by Ficoll-Histopaque density gradient centrifugation and cryopreserved in liquid nitrogen vapor phase. Analytical flow cytometry was used to check the purity and quantity of every magnetically sorted T cell population. Genomic DNA was isolated from every sorted fraction and measured by UV absorbance on a Nanodrop 2000c. TCR CDR3 regions were amplified from genomic DNA by multiplex PCR using the deep immunoSEQ assay. Extracted genomic DNA from each cell subset was distributed evenly across all wells of several immunoSEQ 96-well plates, and each plate was treated as a replicate. For sorted subsets, each replicate PCR was loaded with approximately 200 ng genomic DNA, equivalent to 30,000 or so T cell genomes. Purified libraries were quantified with a Qubit 3.0 fluorometer, sized on a Bioanalyzer 2100, and re-quantified with the KAPA Library Quantification kit. Every immunoSEQ 96-well plate was sequenced on a dedicated single-read 150-cycle Illumina NextSeq 550 flow cell. The published analysis was carried out like this. Because only junctional sequences without quality scores were contained in the immunoSEQ output, filtering matching that applied to full-length reads could not be performed. To assign V/J genes and CDR3, sequences were annotated using PyIR, a Python wrapper for IgBLAST v1.9, with IMGT germline references. Reads were filtered out if the reads had weak V/J assignments (E-value above 1e-6), no CDR3, stop codons, out-of-frame junctions, or ambiguous translated residues. V3J clonotypes were defined as sequences sharing an identical inferred V gene, J gene, and CDR3 amino acid sequence. To compute the percentage overlap between repertoires, the number of shared unique clonotypes was divided by the size of the smaller repertoire. Three approaches were used to assess repertoire richness: RTK rarefaction, the Chao1 estimator, and Recon v2.1 estimates of unobserved clonotypes. For all TCRbeta clonotypes obtained by the gDNA method from a few donors, generation probabilities were computed with OLGA. TCRdb mirrors the immuneACCESS table, restricted to in-frame sequences. Some clones are absent from its copies; in checked studies, under half trace to an unresolved V gene, and the reason for the others is unknown. V and J calls and clone size are copied from that table; D and trimming were computed from the DNA. The sample has approximately 650,000 clones on record, 95% to 96% of them singletons. The ten most abundant clones make up roughly 0.1% of the sample.

This clonotype originated in a woman aged 25 to 45 in good health. The rearrangement combines TRBV7-9 with TRBJ2-7, with the D gene uncertain. The source material was naive CD8+ T cells sorted from blood. This sample's cell subset or site label indicates: CD45RA+CCR7+. Here the CDR3 is given as CASSLAKAGTYEQYF. The nucleotide sequence reads as follows: TGTGCCAGCAGCTTAGCGAAGGCAGGTACCTACGAGCAGTACTTC.